This TCR beta chain was documented in a study of T-cell memory formation after mild COVID-19. MiXCR, applied by TCRdb to the 5' RACE reads, yields one record per CDR3 protein. This sample carries 380,000 or so distinct CDR3 sequences, approximately 15% of them seen once, and the ten largest clones take roughly 22%. Study-wide points: Cross-reactive memory appears to have joined, as suggested by some responding clones showing up in pre-infection memory. Balance between CD4 and CD8 was seen in clones contracting day 15 to 85, and a CD4+ lean was seen in later expanders. There was no confirmation that second-wave clones peaking on day 37 were SARS-CoV-2 specific.

V was pared by 0 bases and J by 4 bases, with 14 bases between. The germline gives CDR1 SGHNT, CDR2 YYREEE (reference sequence). This CDR3 comprises 16 residues. Only one count was recorded for this clonotype. No antigen is known for it. V usage is TRBV5-4 and J usage is TRBJ1-5; D is possibly TRBD1 (5 bases). The clonotype comes from a man between 18 and 35 years old who had mild COVID-19 (a few samples of this study predate the infection). Cell type and time point are not known. The sample taken for sequencing was PBMCs or a T cell subset sorted from them (not recorded which). In nucleotides, the CDR3 is TGTGCCAGCAGCTTGGGCCCCACAGGAGGAAATCAGCCCCAGCATTTT. It codes for CASSLGPTGGNQPQHF.